This TCR beta chain was sequenced in a study of T cell changes during pregnancy in multiple sclerosis. Sequencing used immunoSEQ multiplex PCR; TCRdb keeps in-frame clones, though not all of them. The sample records 70,000 or so clones, approximately 91% being singletons. Between the trimmed V and J ends, which lost 7 bases and 1 base, there was a span of 13 bases. The germline V gene encodes CDR1 SNHLY and CDR2 FYNNEI. The CDR3 runs to 14 residues. Specimen: CD4+ T cells from peripheral blood mononuclear cells, collected after pregnancy. The chain is built from TRBV2 and TRBJ1-1; D unresolved. The TCR comes from a female donor with multiple sclerosis, enrolled in a pregnancy study. CDR3 loop: CASTMTRGNTEAFF. Written as DNA, the CDR3 is TGTGCCAGCACCATGACGCGGGGGAACACTGAAGCTTTCTTT.